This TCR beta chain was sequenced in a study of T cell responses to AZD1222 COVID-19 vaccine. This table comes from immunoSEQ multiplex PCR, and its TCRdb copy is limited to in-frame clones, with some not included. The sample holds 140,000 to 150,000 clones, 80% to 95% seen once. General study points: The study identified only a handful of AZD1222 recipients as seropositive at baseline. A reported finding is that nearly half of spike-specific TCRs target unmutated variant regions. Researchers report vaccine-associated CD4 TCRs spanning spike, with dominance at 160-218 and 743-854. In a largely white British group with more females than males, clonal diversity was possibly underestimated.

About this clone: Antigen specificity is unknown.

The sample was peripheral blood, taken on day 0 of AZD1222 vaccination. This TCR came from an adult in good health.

This chain's CDR3 is CASSYSLAGGHNEQFF. The CDR3 nucleotides are TGTGCCAGCAGTTACTCCTTAGCGGGAGGCCACAATGAGCAGTTCTTC. This chain connects TRBV6-5 to TRBJ2-1, with TRBD2 identical over 10 bases. Germline CDR1 MNHEY, CDR2 SVGAGI. The CDR3 contains 16 residues. With 0 bases clipped from V and 5 bases from J, the junction kept 4 bases outside the gene matches.